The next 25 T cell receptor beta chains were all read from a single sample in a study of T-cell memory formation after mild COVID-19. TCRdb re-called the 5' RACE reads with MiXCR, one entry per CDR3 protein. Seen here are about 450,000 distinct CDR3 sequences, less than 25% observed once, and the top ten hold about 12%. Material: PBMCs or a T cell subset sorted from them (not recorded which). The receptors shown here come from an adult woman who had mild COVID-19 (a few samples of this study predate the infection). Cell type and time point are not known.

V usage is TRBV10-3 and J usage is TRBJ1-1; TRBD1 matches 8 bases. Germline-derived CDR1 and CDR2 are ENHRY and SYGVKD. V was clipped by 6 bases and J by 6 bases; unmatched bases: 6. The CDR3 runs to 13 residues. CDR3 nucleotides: TGTGCCATCAGCCAGGGGGCTGGCGCTGAAGCTTTCTTT. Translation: CAISQGAGAEAFF.

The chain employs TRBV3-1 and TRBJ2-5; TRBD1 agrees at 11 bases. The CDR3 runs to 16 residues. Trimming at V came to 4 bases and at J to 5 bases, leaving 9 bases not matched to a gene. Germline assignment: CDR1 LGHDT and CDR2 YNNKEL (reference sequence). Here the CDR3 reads CASSRDRGLRVETQYF. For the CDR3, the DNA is TGTGCCAGCAGCCGGGACAGGGGGTTGAGGGTTGAGACCCAGTACTTC.

In DNA form, the CDR3 reads TGTGCCAGCAGCTTAGGGGGACAGGGACTCAATCAGCCCCAGCATTTT. This encodes CASSLGGQGLNQPQHF. The J gene is TRBJ1-5, the V gene TRBV7-9, with TRBD1 identical over 9 bases. Trimming at V came to 1 base and at J to 3 bases, leaving 4 bases not matched to a gene. Per the germline V gene, CDR1 is SEHNR and CDR2 is FQNEAQ (reference sequence). The CDR3 runs to 16 residues. The full variable domain, with the rest looked up from reference TRBV7-9 and TRBJ1-5, is DTGVSQNPRHKITKRGQNVTFRCDPISEHNRLYWYRQTLGQGPEFLTYFQNEAQLEKSRLLSDRFSAERPKGSFSTLEIQRTEQGDSAMYLCASSLGGQGLNQPQHFGDGTRLSIL.

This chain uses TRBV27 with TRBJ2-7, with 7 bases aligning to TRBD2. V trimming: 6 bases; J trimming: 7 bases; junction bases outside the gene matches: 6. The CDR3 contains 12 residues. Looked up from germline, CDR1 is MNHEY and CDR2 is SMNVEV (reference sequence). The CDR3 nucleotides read TGTGCCAGCAGCCACCCGGGGGGAGAGCAGTACTTC. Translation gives CASSHPGGEQYF.

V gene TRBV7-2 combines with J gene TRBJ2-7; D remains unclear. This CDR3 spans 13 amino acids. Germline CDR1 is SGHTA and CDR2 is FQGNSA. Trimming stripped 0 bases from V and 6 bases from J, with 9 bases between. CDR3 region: CASSLAHSGEQYF. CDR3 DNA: TGTGCCAGCAGCTTAGCGCATTCGGGCGAGCAGTACTTC.

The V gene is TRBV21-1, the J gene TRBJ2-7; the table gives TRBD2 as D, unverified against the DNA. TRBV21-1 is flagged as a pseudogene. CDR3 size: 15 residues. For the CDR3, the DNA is TGTGCCAGCAGCAACGGGACTAGCGGGAGCTACGAGCAGTACTTC. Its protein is CASSNGTSGSYEQYF.

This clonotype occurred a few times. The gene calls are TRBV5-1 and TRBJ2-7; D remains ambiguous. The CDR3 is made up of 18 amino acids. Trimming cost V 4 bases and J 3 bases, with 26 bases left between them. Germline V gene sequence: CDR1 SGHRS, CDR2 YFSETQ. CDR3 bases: TGCGCCAGCAGCCCTGTTGCAGCGTTAAGGGTCTCGATCTACGAGCAGTACTTC. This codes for CASSPVAALRVSIYEQYF.

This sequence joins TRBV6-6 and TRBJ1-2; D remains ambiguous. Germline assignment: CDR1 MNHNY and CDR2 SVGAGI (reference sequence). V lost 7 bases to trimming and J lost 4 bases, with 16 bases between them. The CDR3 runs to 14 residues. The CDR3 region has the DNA TGTGCCAGCATGCGCGAGGCGGCAGTCTATGGCTACACCTTC. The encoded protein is CASMREAAVYGYTF.

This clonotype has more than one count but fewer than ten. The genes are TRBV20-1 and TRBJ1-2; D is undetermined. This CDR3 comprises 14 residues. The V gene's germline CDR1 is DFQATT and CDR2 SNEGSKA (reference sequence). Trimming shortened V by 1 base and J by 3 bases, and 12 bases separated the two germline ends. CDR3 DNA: TGCAGTGCTAGAGGATCGGCGGAATACTATGGCTACACCTTC. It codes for CSARGSAEYYGYTF.

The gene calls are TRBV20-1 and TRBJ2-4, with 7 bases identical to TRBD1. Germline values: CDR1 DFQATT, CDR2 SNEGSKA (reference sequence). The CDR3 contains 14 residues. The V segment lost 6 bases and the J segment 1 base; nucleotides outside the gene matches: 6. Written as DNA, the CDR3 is TGCAGTGCCGACAGGGATCTTGCCAAAAACATTCAGTACTTC. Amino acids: CSADRDLAKNIQYF.

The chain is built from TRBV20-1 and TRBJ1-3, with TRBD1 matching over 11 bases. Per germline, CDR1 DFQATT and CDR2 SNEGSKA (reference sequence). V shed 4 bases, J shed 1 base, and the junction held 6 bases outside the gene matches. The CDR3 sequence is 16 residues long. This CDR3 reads CSATRDRGKSGNTIYF. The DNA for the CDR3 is TGCAGTGCTACCCGGGACAGGGGGAAGTCTGGAAACACCATATATTTT.

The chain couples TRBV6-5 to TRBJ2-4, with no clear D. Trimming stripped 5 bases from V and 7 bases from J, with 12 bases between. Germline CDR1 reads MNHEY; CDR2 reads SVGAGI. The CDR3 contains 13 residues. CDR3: CASSRSPPNIQYF. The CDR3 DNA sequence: TGTGCCAGCAGTCGGTCACCTCCGAACATTCAGTACTTC.

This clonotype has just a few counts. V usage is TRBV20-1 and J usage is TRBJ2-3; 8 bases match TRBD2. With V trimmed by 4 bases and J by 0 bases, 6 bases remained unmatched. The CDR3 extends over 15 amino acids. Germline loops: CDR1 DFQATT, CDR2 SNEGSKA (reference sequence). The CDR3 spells CSATRLATSTDTQYF. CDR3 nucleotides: TGCAGTGCTACCCGACTAGCGACTAGCACAGATACGCAGTATTTT.

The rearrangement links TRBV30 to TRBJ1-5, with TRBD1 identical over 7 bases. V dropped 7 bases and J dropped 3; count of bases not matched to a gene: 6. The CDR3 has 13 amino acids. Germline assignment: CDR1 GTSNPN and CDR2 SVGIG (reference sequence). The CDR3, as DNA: TGTGCCTTCTCAGGGGGTACCAATCAGCCCCAGCATTTT. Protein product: CAFSGGTNQPQHF. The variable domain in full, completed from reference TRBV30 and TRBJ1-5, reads SQTIHQWPATLVQPVGSPLSLECTVEGTSNPNLYWYRQAAGRGLQLLFYSVGIGQISSEVPQNLSASRPQDRQFILSSKKLLLSDSGFYLCAFSGGTNQPQHFGDGTRLSIL.

The CDR3 is CASSLGGSGYGYTF. The DNA for the CDR3 is TGTGCCAGCAGCTTAGGAGGCTCGGGCTATGGCTACACCTTC. The rearrangement joins TRBV11-2 to TRBJ1-2, with D unresolved. The CDR3 length is 14 residues. Germline V gene sequence: CDR1 SGHAT, CDR2 FQNNGV. The ends were cut back, 1 base at V and 4 bases at J, with 10 bases in the middle.

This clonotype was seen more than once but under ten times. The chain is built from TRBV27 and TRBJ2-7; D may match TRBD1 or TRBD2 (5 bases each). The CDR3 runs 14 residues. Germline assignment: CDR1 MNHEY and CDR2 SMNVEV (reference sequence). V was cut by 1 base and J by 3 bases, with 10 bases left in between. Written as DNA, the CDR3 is TGTGCCAGCAGTTTATGGGGGACCCACTACGAGCAGTACTTC. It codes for CASSLWGTHYEQYF.

The CDR3 protein is CASSSGTETSYEQYF. The CDR3, as DNA: TGTGCCAGCAGTTCCGGGACAGAGACCTCCTACGAGCAGTACTTC. The gene calls are TRBV2 and TRBJ2-7, with TRBD1 matching over 7 bases. Germline lookup yields CDR1 SNHLY and CDR2 FYNNEI. The ends lost 5 bases at V and 0 bases at J; junction bases unmatched: 7. This CDR3 comprises 15 residues.

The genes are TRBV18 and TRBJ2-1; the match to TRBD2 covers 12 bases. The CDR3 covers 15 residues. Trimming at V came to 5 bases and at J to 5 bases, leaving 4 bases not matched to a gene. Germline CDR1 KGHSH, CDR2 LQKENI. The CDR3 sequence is CASSSLAGGDNEQFF. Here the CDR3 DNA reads TGTGCCAGCTCAAGCCTAGCGGGAGGGGACAATGAGCAGTTCTTC.

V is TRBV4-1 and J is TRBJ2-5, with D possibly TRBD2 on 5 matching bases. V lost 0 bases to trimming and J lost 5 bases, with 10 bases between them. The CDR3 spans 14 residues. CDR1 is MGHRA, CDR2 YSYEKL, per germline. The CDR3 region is CASSQEQRQETQYF. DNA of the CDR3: TGCGCCAGCAGCCAAGAGCAGCGGCAGGAGACCCAGTACTTC.

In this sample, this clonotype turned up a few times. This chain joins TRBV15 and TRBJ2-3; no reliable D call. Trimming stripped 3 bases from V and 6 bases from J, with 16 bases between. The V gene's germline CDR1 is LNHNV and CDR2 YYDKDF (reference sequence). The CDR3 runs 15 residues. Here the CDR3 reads CATSRLDESWDTQYF. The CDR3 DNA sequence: TGTGCCACCAGCAGGCTTGACGAGAGTTGGGATACGCAGTATTTT.

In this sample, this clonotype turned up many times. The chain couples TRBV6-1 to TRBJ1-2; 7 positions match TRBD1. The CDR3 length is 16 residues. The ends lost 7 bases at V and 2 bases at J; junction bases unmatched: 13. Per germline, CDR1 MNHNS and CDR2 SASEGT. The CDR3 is CASIPDHRGGNYGYTF. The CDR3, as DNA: TGTGCCAGCATCCCTGACCACAGGGGAGGGAACTATGGCTACACCTTC.

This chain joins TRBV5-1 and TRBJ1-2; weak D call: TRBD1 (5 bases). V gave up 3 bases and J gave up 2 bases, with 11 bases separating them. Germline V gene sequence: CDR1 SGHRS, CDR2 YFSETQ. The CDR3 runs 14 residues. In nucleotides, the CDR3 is TGCGCCAGCAGCTCTTCTACAGGCAACTATGGCTACACCTTC. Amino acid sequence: CASSSSTGNYGYTF. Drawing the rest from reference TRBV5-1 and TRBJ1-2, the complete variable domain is KAGVTQTPRYLIKTRGQQVTLSCSPISGHRSVSWYQQTPGQGLQFLFEYFSETQRNKGNFPGRFSGRQFSNSRSEMNVSTLELGDSALYLCASSSSTGNYGYTFGSGTRLTVV.

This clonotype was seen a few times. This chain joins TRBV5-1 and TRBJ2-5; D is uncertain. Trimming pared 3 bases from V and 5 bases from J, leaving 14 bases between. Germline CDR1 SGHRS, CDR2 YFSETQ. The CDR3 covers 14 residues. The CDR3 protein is CASSSRSLRETQYF. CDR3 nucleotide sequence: TGCGCCAGCAGCTCCCGGTCGCTCAGGGAGACCCAGTACTTC.

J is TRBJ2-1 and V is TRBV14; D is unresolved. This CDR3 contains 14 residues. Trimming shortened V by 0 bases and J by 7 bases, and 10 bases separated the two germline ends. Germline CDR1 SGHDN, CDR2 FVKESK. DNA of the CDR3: TGTGCCAGCAGCCAAGAGAGCATAGCAAATGAGCAGTTCTTC. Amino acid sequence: CASSQESIANEQFF.

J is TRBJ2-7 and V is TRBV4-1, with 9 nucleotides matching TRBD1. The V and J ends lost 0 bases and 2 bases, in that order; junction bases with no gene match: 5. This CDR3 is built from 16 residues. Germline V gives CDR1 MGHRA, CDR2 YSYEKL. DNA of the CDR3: TGCGCCAGCAGCCAAGATCGTGGGGACAGGGCCTACGAGCAGTACTTC. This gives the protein CASSQDRGDRAYEQYF.